These 20 T cell receptor beta chains were sequenced from one sample in a study of control samples from healthy donors and cancer patients. Method: immunoSEQ multiplex PCR; TCRdb's copy keeps in-frame clones and lacks some. In the table there are around 85,000 clones, roughly nine tenths of which are singletons. Material for sequencing was blood. These receptors were obtained from a woman aged 60-75 years in good health.

This clone was observed a few times. V gene TRBV29-1 combines with J gene TRBJ1-1; D remains ambiguous. This CDR3 comprises 13 residues. The germline CDR1 and CDR2 sequences are SQVTM and ANQGSEA. Trimming stripped 7 bases from V and 5 bases from J, with 17 bases between. This CDR3 reads CSALSGLGTEAFF. CDR3 nucleotide sequence: TGCAGCGCCCTAAGCGGCTTGGGGACTGAAGCTTTCTTT.

Of note for this clone: Other DNA sequences in the sample encode the same CDR3. The rearrangement links TRBV9 to TRBJ1-3; D possibly corresponds to TRBD1 (6 bases). The germline gives CDR1 SGDLS, CDR2 YYNGEE. This CDR3 has 16 amino acids. V gave up 3 bases and J gave up 2 bases, with 15 bases separating them. CDR3 amino acids: CASSGGGGGAGNTIYF. In nucleotides, the CDR3 is TGTGCCAGCAGCGGGGGAGGAGGGGGTGCTGGAAACACCATATATTTT.

The chain employs TRBV2 and TRBJ1-1; D gene uncertain. V was trimmed by 4 bases and J by 7 bases, leaving 4 bases between them. Germline V gene lookup returns CDR1 SNHLY and CDR2 FYNNEI. The CDR3 has 10 residues. CDR3 in DNA: TGTGCCAGCAGTGTTCATGAAGCTTTCTTT. It encodes CASSVHEAFF.

The chain links TRBV7-3 to TRBJ2-3; 10 bases fit TRBD2. CDR3 length: 16 amino acids. The germline V gene encodes CDR1 SGHTA and CDR2 FQGTGA. The junction had 5 bases not matched to a gene; V was cut back by 5 bases and J by 0 bases. CDR3: CASSRLAGDSTDTQYF. The DNA for the CDR3 is TGTGCCAGCAGCCGGCTAGCGGGAGACAGCACAGATACGCAGTATTTT.

This clone was found once. The rearrangement links TRBV2 to TRBJ1-2, with no clear D. The CDR3 consists of 13 residues. V gave up 5 bases and J gave up 7 bases, with 14 bases separating them. The V gene's germline CDR1 is SNHLY and CDR2 FYNNEI. The CDR3, as DNA: TGTGCCAGCAGTTCCCAGGAGGGCCCTGGCTACACCTTC. Translated, it gives CASSSQEGPGYTF.

This clone was observed a few times. The chain has TRBV28 and TRBJ1-5; D may be TRBD1 (6 bases). Germline V lookup: CDR1 MDHEN, CDR2 SYDVKM. V was cut by 3 bases and J by 11 bases, with 20 bases left in between. The CDR3 has 15 residues. The CDR3 reads CASSFWAGGNSAQHF. The CDR3 nucleotides read TGTGCCAGCAGTTTCTGGGCCGGGGGCAATTCAGCCCAGCATTTT. Full variable domain (remainder filled in from reference TRBV28 and TRBJ1-5): DVKVTQSSRYLVKRTGEKVFLECVQDMDHENMFWYRQDPGLGLRLIYFSYDVKMKEKGDIPEGYSVSREKKERFSLILESASTNQTSMYLCASSFWAGGNSAQHFGDGTRLSIL.

The chain is built from TRBV5-5 and TRBJ2-5; D is possibly TRBD1 (5 bases). The germline V and J ends were trimmed by 0 bases and 1 base, with 7 bases remaining between them. Germline V CDR1 and CDR2: SGHKS, YYEKEE (reference sequence). The CDR3 has 14 residues. Written as DNA, the CDR3 is TGTGCCAGCAGCTTGGAACAGGTCCAAGAGACCCAGTACTTC. It yields the protein CASSLEQVQETQYF.

The chain employs TRBV10-3 and TRBJ2-3; 11 bases are a match to TRBD2. From germline, CDR1 is ENHRY and CDR2 SYGVKD. This CDR3 region has 16 residues. Trimming removed 7 bases from V and 6 bases from J; junction bases left unmatched: 12. The CDR3 loop reads CAITKGGSGGADTQYF. The CDR3, as DNA: TGTGCCATCACGAAAGGGGGTAGCGGGGGGGCCGATACGCAGTATTTT.

J is TRBJ1-3 and V is TRBV5-1, with 7 nucleotides matching TRBD1. From germline, CDR1 is SGHRS and CDR2 YFSETQ. V was clipped by 5 bases and J by 0 bases; unmatched bases: 5. The CDR3 runs 15 residues. The CDR3 sequence is CASRRGQSSGNTIYF. The CDR3 DNA sequence: TGCGCCAGCAGAAGGGGACAGAGCTCTGGAAACACCATATATTTT. The full variable domain, its missing parts supplied by reference TRBV5-1 and TRBJ1-3, is KAGVTQTPRYLIKTRGQQVTLSCSPISGHRSVSWYQQTPGQGLQFLFEYFSETQRNKGNFPGRFSGRQFSNSRSEMNVSTLELGDSALYLCASRRGQSSGNTIYFGEGSWLTVV.

The J gene is TRBJ1-2, the V gene TRBV18, with 8 bases aligning to TRBD1. V dropped 2 bases and J dropped 5; count of bases not matched to a gene: 7. Germline V lookup: CDR1 KGHSH, CDR2 LQKENI. The CDR3 runs 15 residues. The CDR3, as DNA: TGTGCCAGCTCACCAGGACAGGGATTTTCATATGGCTACACCTTC. Translated, it gives CASSPGQGFSYGYTF. Together with reference TRBV18 and TRBJ1-2, the CDR3 gives the full variable domain: NAGVMQNPRHLVRRRGQEARLRCSPMKGHSHVYWYRQLPEEGLKFMVYLQKENIIDESGMPKERFSAEFPKEGPSILRIQQVVRGDSAAYFCASSPGQGFSYGYTFGSGTRLTVV.

This chain uses TRBV19 with TRBJ2-1; 13 positions match TRBD2. This CDR3 is built from 16 residues. V dropped 6 bases and J dropped 0; count of bases not matched to a gene: 2. Germline CDR1 reads LNHDA; CDR2 reads SQIVND (reference sequence). The CDR3 protein is CASSRTSGSSYNEQFF. CDR3 DNA: TGTGCCAGTAGCCGGACTAGCGGGAGCTCCTACAATGAGCAGTTCTTC.

This clone was counted a few times. CDR3 bases: TGTGCCTGGAGTGTATCGGGGGCAAGCAATCAGCCCCAGCATTTT. This translates into CAWSVSGASNQPQHF. V and J are TRBV30 and TRBJ1-5; TRBD1 is a possible D gene (6 bases). Germline V gene sequence: CDR1 GTSNPN, CDR2 SVGIG (reference sequence). V was trimmed by 0 bases and J by 1 base, leaving 10 bases between them. The CDR3 runs 15 residues.

The CDR3 reads CASSIRFFETQYF. The DNA for the CDR3 is TGTGCCAGTAGTATTAGGTTTTTTGAGACCCAGTACTTC. This chain links TRBV19 with TRBJ2-5; D gene unclear. The CDR3 covers 13 residues. Germline CDR1 reads LNHDA; CDR2 reads SQIVND (reference sequence). Trimming pared 3 bases from V and 5 bases from J, leaving 10 bases between.

This chain uses TRBV27 with TRBJ1-1; D is possibly TRBD1 (5 bases). The CDR3 is 15 residues long. Between the trimmed V and J ends, which lost 2 bases and 5 bases, there was a span of 15 bases. Germline loops: CDR1 MNHEY, CDR2 SMNVEV (reference sequence). CDR3 region: CASSLSPVPGTEAFF. The CDR3 bases are TGTGCCAGCAGTTTAAGCCCGGTCCCAGGGACTGAAGCTTTCTTT.

The rearrangement uses TRBV5-8 and TRBJ1-1; 10 bases agree with TRBD1. Per the germline V gene, CDR1 is SGHTS and CDR2 is YDEGEE. V lost 4 bases, J lost 4 bases, and 7 bases stayed unmatched. There are 15 residues in the CDR3. The CDR3 sequence is CASSPGQGIGTEAFF. Written as DNA, the CDR3 is TGTGCCAGCAGCCCGGGACAGGGGATCGGCACTGAAGCTTTCTTT.

The chain joins TRBV18 to TRBJ1-4, with D possibly matching TRBD1 (5 bases). The germline gives CDR1 KGHSH, CDR2 LQKENI. V was clipped by 4 bases and J by 8 bases, with 14 bases between them. The CDR3 has 14 amino acids. As DNA, the CDR3 is TGTGCCAGCTCACTGCTAGGGGTCGGAGAAAAACTGTTTTTT. Amino acid sequence: CASSLLGVGEKLFF.

The chain has TRBV5-1 and TRBJ2-1; no definite D call. The germline V gene has CDR1 SGHRS and CDR2 YFSETQ. The CDR3 is 12 residues long. Trimming cost V 7 bases and J 6 bases, with 11 bases left between them. The CDR3 loop reads CASAFAANEQFF. CDR3 DNA sequence: TGCGCCAGCGCTTTTGCGGCCAATGAGCAGTTCTTC.

The V call is TRBV14, the J call TRBJ1-4, with TRBD1 matching 7 bases. This CDR3 contains 15 residues. The ends lost 1 base at V and 6 bases at J; junction bases unmatched: 5. Germline V gene sequence: CDR1 SGHDN, CDR2 FVKESK. As DNA, the CDR3 is TGTGCCAGCAGCCAAGTGACAGGGCTGCATGAAAAACTGTTTTTT. It translates to CASSQVTGLHEKLFF.

This clone has a single count. The chain has TRBV5-8 and TRBJ1-2, with 7 positions matching TRBD1. From germline, CDR1 is SGHTS and CDR2 YDEGEE. The CDR3 loop spans 14 amino acids. V shed 4 bases, J shed 2 bases, and the junction held 5 bases outside the gene matches. The CDR3: CASSPRTGNYGYTF. The CDR3 DNA follows: TGTGCCAGCAGCCCCCGGACAGGCAACTATGGCTACACCTTC.

The chain joins TRBV28 to TRBJ1-5; tentative D call: TRBD1 (6 bases). The germline V and J ends were trimmed by 8 bases and 4 bases, with 12 bases remaining between them. This CDR3 region has 13 residues. Germline lookup yields CDR1 MDHEN and CDR2 SYDVKM. The CDR3 bases are TGTGCCAGCCATTCGGACAGTAATCAGCCCCAGCATTTT. Its protein product is CASHSDSNQPQHF.